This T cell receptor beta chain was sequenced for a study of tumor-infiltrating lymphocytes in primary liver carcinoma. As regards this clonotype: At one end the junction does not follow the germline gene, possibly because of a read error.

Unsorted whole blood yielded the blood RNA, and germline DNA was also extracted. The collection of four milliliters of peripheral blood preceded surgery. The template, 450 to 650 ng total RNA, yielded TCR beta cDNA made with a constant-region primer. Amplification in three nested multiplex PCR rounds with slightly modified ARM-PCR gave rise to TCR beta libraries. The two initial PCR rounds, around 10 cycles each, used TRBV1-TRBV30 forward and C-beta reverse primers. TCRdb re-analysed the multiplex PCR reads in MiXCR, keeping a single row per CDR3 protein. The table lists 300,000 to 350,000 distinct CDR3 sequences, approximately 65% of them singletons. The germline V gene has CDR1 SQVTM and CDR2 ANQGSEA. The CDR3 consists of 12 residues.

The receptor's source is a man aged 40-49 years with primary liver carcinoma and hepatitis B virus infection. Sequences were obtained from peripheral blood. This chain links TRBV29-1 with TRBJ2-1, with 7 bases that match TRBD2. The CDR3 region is CCVEYWGGEQFF. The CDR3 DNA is TGCTGCGTCGAATACTGGGGGGGAGAGCAGTTCTTC.